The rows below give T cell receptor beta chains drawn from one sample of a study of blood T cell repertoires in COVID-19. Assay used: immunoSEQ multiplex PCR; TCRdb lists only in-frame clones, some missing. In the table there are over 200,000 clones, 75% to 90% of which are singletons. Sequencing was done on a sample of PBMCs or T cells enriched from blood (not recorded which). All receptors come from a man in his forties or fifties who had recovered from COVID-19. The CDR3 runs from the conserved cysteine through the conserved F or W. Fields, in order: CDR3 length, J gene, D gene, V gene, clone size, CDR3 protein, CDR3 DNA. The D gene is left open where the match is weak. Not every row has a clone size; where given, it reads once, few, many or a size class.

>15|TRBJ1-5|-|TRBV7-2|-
CASSLAPGGNQPQHF
TGTGCCAGCAGCTTAGCTCCAGGGGGCAATCAGCCCCAGCATTTT
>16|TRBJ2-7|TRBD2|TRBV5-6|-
CASSETSGIIWYEQYF
TGTGCCAGCAGCGAAACTAGCGGGATAATTTGGTACGAGCAGTACTTC
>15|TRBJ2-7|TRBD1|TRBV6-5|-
CASSKQGASTYEQYF
TGTGCCAGCAGTAAACAGGGGGCAAGTACCTACGAGCAGTACTTC
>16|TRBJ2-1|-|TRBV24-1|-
CATSGGLVLANNEQFF
TGTGCCACCAGTGGGGGCTTGGTTCTAGCGAACAATGAGCAGTTCTTC
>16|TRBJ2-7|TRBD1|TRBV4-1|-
CASSRSPGTVSYEQYF
TGCGCCAGCAGCCGTTCGCCCGGGACAGTGTCCTACGAGCAGTACTTC
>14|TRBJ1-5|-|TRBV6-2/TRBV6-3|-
CASSHLHSNQPQHF
TGTGCCAGCAGTCATTTACATAGCAATCAGCCCCAGCATTTT
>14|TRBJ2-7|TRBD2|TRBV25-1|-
CASSDLAGVYEQYF
TGTGCCAGCAGTGACCTAGCGGGAGTATATGAGCAGTACTTC
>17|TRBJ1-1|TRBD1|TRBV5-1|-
CASSWTGTGTVNTEAFF
TGCGCCAGCAGCTGGACCGGGACAGGGACTGTGAACACTGAAGCTTTCTTT
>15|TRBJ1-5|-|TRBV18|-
CASSPKQEFNQPQHF
TGTGCCAGCTCACCAAAACAGGAATTCAATCAGCCCCAGCATTTT
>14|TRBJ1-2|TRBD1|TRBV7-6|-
CASSPDRGQNGYTF
TGTGCCAGCAGTCCAGACAGGGGGCAGAATGGCTACACCTTC
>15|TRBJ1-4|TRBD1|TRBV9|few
CASSPIDRGWEKLFF
TGTGCCAGCAGCCCTATTGACAGGGGGTGGGAAAAACTGTTTTTT
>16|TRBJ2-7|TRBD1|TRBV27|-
CASSTTEGTGTYEQYF
TGTGCCAGCAGTACCACGGAAGGGACAGGAACCTACGAGCAGTACTTC
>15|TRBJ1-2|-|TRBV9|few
CASSVDVGKRYGYTF
TGTGCCAGCAGCGTAGATGTCGGGAAGAGGTATGGCTACACCTTC
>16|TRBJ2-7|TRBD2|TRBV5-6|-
CASSLAMIAGVAEQYF
TGTGCCAGCAGCTTGGCAATGATAGCGGGAGTAGCCGAGCAGTACTTC
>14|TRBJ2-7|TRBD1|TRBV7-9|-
CASSRWDSPYEQYF
TGTGCCAGCAGCCGATGGGACAGTCCCTACGAGCAGTACTTC
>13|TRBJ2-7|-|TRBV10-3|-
CAIGWRSYDEQYF
TGTGCCATCGGTTGGCGGAGTTACGACGAGCAGTACTTC
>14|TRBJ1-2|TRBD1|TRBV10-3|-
CAISTGGWDYGYTF
TGTGCCATCAGCACAGGGGGCTGGGACTATGGCTACACCTTC
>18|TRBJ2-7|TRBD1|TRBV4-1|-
CASSQEGQGSFSSYEQYF
TGCGCCAGCAGCCAAGAGGGACAGGGGTCTTTCAGCTCCTACGAGCAGTACTTC
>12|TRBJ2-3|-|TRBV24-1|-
CATSDPEDTQYF
TGTGCCACCAGTGACCCGGAGGATACGCAGTATTTT
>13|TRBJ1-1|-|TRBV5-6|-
CASSFYGETEAFF
TGTGCCAGCAGCTTTTACGGGGAGACTGAAGCTTTCTTT
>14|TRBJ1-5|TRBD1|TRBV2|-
CASKPTGGWQPQHF
TGTGCCAGCAAGCCGACAGGGGGATGGCAGCCCCAGCATTTT
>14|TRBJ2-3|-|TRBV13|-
CASSFRSSGDTQYF
TGTGCCAGCAGCTTTAGATCAAGCGGGGATACGCAGTATTTT
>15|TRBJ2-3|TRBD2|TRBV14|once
CASSQDGTSGSVQYF
TGTGCCAGCAGCCAAGACGGGACTAGCGGGAGCGTTCAGTATTTT
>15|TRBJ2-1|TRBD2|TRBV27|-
CASSLKAGGLNEQFF
TGTGCCAGCAGTTTAAAAGCGGGAGGGCTCAATGAGCAGTTCTTC
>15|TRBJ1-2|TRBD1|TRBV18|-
CASSLRTGTGEGYTF
TGTGCCAGCTCACTTCGAACCGGGACAGGGGAAGGCTACACCTTC
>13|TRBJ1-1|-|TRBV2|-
CASSGQKNTEAFF
TGTGCCAGCAGCGGACAGAAGAACACTGAAGCTTTCTTT
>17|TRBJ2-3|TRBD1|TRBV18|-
CASSPPRQGPRTDTQYF
TGTGCCAGCTCACCACCCCGACAGGGGCCCCGTACAGATACGCAGTATTTT
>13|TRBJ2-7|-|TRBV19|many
CASSDLAGYEQYF
TGTGCCAGTAGTGATCTGGCAGGGTACGAGCAGTACTTC
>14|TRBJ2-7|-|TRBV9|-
CASSPTGTIYEQYF
TGTGCCAGCAGCCCTACAGGGACGATCTACGAGCAGTACTTC
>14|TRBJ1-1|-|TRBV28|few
CASGYYRENTEAFF
TGTGCCAGCGGGTATTACAGGGAAAACACTGAAGCTTTCTTT
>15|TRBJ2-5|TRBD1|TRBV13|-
CASSLGQASQETQYF
TGTGCCAGCAGCTTGGGACAGGCCTCCCAAGAGACCCAGTACTTC
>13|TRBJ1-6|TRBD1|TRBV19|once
CASSTGVGSPLHF
TGTGCCAGCTCGACAGGGGTAGGCTCACCCCTCCACTTT
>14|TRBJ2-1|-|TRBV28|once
CASSFTPTGGEQFF
TGTGCCAGCAGTTTCACCCCCACAGGCGGTGAGCAGTTCTTC
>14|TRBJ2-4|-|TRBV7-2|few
CASSLDREGNIQYF
TGTGCCAGCAGCTTAGACAGGGAAGGGAACATTCAGTACTTC
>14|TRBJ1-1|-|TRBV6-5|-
CASRGRGGNTEAFF
TGTGCCAGCAGGGGGAGGGGGGGCAACACTGAAGCTTTCTTT
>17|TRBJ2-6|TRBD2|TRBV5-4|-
CASTRGGRGSGANVLTF
TGTGCCAGCACCCGGGGAGGGAGGGGCTCTGGGGCCAACGTCCTGACTTTC
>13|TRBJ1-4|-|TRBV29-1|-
CSVVRGIDEKLFF
TGCAGCGTGGTGCGGGGGATCGATGAAAAACTGTTTTTT
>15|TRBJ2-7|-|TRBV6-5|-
CASSPREGILYEQCF
TGTGCCAGCAGTCCTCGAGAGGGCATTCTCTACGAGCAGTGCTTC
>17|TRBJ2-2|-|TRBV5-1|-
CASSLTPTRRNTGELFF
TGCGCCAGCAGCCTGACCCCTACTAGGAGGAACACCGGGGAGCTGTTTTTT
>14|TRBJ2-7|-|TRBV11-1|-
CASSPRTDSYEQYF
TGTGCCAGCAGCCCGAGGACAGATTCCTACGAGCAGTACTTC
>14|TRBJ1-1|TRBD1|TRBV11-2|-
CASRAGTGKTEAFF
TGTGCCAGCAGGGCCGGGACAGGGAAGACTGAAGCTTTCTTT
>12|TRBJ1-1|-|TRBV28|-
CASSPYRTWAFF
TGTGCCAGCAGTCCATACAGAACTTGGGCTTTCTTT
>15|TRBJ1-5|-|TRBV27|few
CASSLEGLASQPQHF
TGTGCCAGCAGTCTGGAGGGACTGGCGAGTCAGCCCCAGCATTTT
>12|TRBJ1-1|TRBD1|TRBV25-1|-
CASSAGGTEAFF
TGTGCCAGCAGTGCAGGGGGTACTGAAGCTTTCTTT
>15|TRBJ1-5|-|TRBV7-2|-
CASSLYRVGNQPQHF
TGTGCCAGCAGCTTGTACAGGGTGGGCAATCAGCCCCAGCATTTT
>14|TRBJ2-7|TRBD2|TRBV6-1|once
CASSEGGSGNEQYF
TGTGCCAGCAGTGAAGGAGGTAGCGGGAACGAGCAGTACTTC
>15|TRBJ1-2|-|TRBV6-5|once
CASRSAGAANYGYTF
TGTGCCAGCAGATCTGCAGGGGCTGCTAACTATGGCTACACCTTC